This T cell receptor beta chain was sequenced for a study of shared T cell receptors in the human thymus (dated by TCRdb to the early 2020s). With regard to the full study: The study examined how self-reactive, shared T-cell receptor alpha chains are generated in the human thymus.

The protocol used for the library was the immunoSEQ multiplex PCR assay. TCRdb took this table from immuneACCESS and kept in-frame rearrangements with V and J called. Such tables lack part of the clones; where checked against another copy, unresolved V genes explain under half of the gap, and the rest is unexplained. A total of roughly 550,000 clones appear in this sample, more than 75% of them only once. The ten top clones hold more than 0.01% of the sample. The germline V gene (reference sequence) specifies SEHNR as CDR1 and FQNEAQ as CDR2. Trimming accounts for 1 base at V and 2 bases at J, while the number of junction bases matched to no gene is 2. The CDR3 runs 14 residues from the cysteine to the phenylalanine. Only the CDR3 DNA is retained, 42 bases long and in frame from the first base. This clone was recorded only once. Its cognate antigen has yet to be identified. Base qualities were left out, and no much larger clone turns up one base away.

These data were also filed under a second study, of human thymus T cells. The second investigation adds: In Finland, the donors were immunologically healthy infants who were having open corrective cardiac surgery for congenital heart defects. The thymus tissue came from surgical resects taken out during corrective cardiac surgery. Both the thymic and the peripheral blood repertoires appeared to show biased V and J gene segment usage. Highly overlapping thymic TCR repertoires among unrelated individuals were reported in the related research. TCR alpha and beta repertoires from roughly 8 infant thymus samples and a few related peripheral blood samples were characterized in the study. The cohort included about 6 male and two female infants, with donor ages spanning 7 to 244 days. Thymocytes were freed from the tissue by mechanical means and kept at -70 degrees C as pellets of roughly 9-33 million cells. A QIAsymphony instrument was used to extract genomic DNA from frozen cell pellets. The immunoSEQ multiplex PCR assay was used to amplify the TCRB and TCRAD loci from a standardized amount of quality-controlled genomic DNA. The amplicons covered the V(D)J region and were long enough to include the CDR3 and to identify the V and J genes. The amplicons were sequenced on an Illumina platform via the commercial immunoSEQ service. Primer bias and sequencing errors were corrected as previously described, and TCRAD and TCRB definitions were based on the IMGT database. Analysis of the repertoires was done with immunoSEQ Analyzer 3.0 and VDJTools and included basic statistics, V/J segment usage, diversity estimates, rarefaction and pairwise overlap. To estimate diversity, the Chao1, ChaoE, Efron-Thisted, Shannon and inverse Simpson indices were applied, and diversity was also estimated on datasets down-sampled to the smallest sample. Repertoire overlap was assessed by strict matching of CDR3 nucleotide sequence, V gene and J gene, and clustering was done by Jaccard-based multidimensional scaling. On average, thymus samples yielded 750,000 to 1,000,000 unique TCRB clonotypes, whereas blood samples yielded roughly 81,000.

This receptor was identified in a boy younger than two with a congenital heart defect. Donor details come from another sample of the same person, matched by shared clones. The sequence links TRBV7-9 to TRBJ2-7, with TRBD2 identical over 7 junction bases. The sample taken for sequencing was thymocytes. The DNA sequence is given as TGTGCCAGCAGCTTAGGGGGGAGGGCCTACGAGCAGTACTTC. It encodes CASSLGGRAYEQYF.